Shown below are 13 T cell receptor beta chains from a single sample sequenced in a study of regulatory T cells in long-lasting Graves disease. Time point specified: newly diagnosed GD, antithyroid drugs for less than 3 months. With RNA extracted from PBMCs as input, the TCR library was made. Relying on iRepertoire HTBI primers and Arm-PCR of CDR3 regions, the team built TCR beta libraries. TCRdb re-called the multiplex PCR reads through MiXCR, storing one row per CDR3 protein. The sample has about 420,000 distinct CDR3 sequences, about 17% seen once. These same records also appear under a second study, on T cells in Graves' hyperthyroidism and ophthalmopathy.

Sequencing was performed on peripheral blood mononuclear cells (PBMCs), taken at new diagnosis, from a patient treated with antithyroid drugs. The source is a woman under 30 with Graves disease.

This clonotype has at least ten counts. V usage is TRBV20-1 and J usage is TRBJ2-7; D is unclear. Germline assignment: CDR1 DFQATT and CDR2 SNEGSKA (reference sequence). V lost 0 bases and J lost 2, with 17 bases in between. This CDR3 has 16 amino acids. The CDR3 DNA follows: TGCAGTGCTAGAGATGTCGCTGACCCTCAACCCTACGAGCAGTACTTC. Residues: CSARDVADPQPYEQYF.

In the case of this clonotype: It may be a read error: a sequence one base away is much more abundant. The chain couples TRBV7-2 to TRBJ2-1; 12 bases are a match to TRBD2. Gene TRBJ2-4 matches the end of the DNA better, so the J call may be wrong. This CDR3 has 19 residues. CDR1 and CDR2 from the germline V gene are SGHTA and FQGNSA. CDR3 sequence (DNA): TGTGCCAGCAGCCCCCGGGCTAGCGGGAGGGCCGGTCTGGGATACATTCAGTACTTC. This sequence encodes CASSPRASGRAGLGYIQYF.

This clonotype has ten or more counts. This chain links TRBV7-2 with TRBJ2-3; the match to TRBD2 covers 7 bases. This CDR3 has 16 residues. Germline V gives CDR1 SGHTA, CDR2 FQGNSA. With V trimmed by 6 bases and J by 6 bases, 15 bases remained unmatched. CDR3 in amino acids: CASRYTGTTSVDTQYF. Written as DNA, the CDR3 is TGTGCCAGCAGATATACCGGGACCACTAGCGTCGATACGCAGTATTTT.

This clonotype turned up a few times. This chain connects TRBV27 to TRBJ2-3, with a tentative D call TRBD2 (5 bases). With 2 bases removed from V and 6 bases from J, the gap between germline ends came to 15 bases. Germline values: CDR1 MNHEY, CDR2 SMNVEV (reference sequence). The CDR3 covers 15 residues. CDR3 protein: CASSLRGPSGDTQYF. CDR3 coding DNA: TGTGCCAGCAGTTTACGGGGTCCCTCTGGCGATACGCAGTATTTT.

This clonotype was seen repeatedly, ten times or more. This chain connects TRBV15 to TRBJ1-3; 8 positions agree with TRBD1. The CDR3 is 15 residues long. Germline lookup yields CDR1 LNHNV and CDR2 YYDKDF (reference sequence). Trimming removed 3 bases from V and 0 bases from J; junction bases left unmatched: 1. The CDR3 spells CATSRGQASGNTIYF. The CDR3 region has the DNA TGTGCCACCAGCAGGGGACAGGCCTCTGGAAACACCATATATTTT.

The CDR3 region has the DNA TGTGCCTGCGGGACAGGCTCTGGAAACACCATATATTTT. Encoded protein: CACGTGSGNTIYF. The chain uses TRBV30 and TRBJ1-3; 8 nucleotides align to TRBD1. V shed 6 bases, J shed 0 bases, and the junction held 1 base outside the gene matches. The CDR3 is 13 amino acids. CDR1 is GTSNPN and CDR2 is SVGIG in the germline V gene (reference sequence).

This clonotype was detected ten times or more. The V call is TRBV3-1, the J call TRBJ2-1; D call uncertain. V gave up 0 bases and J gave up 5 bases, with 11 bases separating them. Germline V gene data show CDR1 as LGHDT and CDR2 as YNNKEL (reference sequence). The CDR3 runs to 15 residues. In DNA, the CDR3 is TGTGCCAGCAGCCAAGAAAGGCGCTGGGACAATGAGCAGTTCTTC. Amino acid sequence: CASSQERRWDNEQFF.

In its sample, this clonotype was seen many times. This chain connects TRBV30 to TRBJ1-5; D gene ambiguous. The CDR3 contains 13 residues. CDR1 is GTSNPN and CDR2 is SVGIG in the germline V gene (reference sequence). The germline V and J ends were trimmed by 2 bases and 6 bases, with 11 bases remaining between them. DNA of the CDR3: TGTGCCTGGAGTAGTACGTGGGGTCAGCCCCAGCATTTT. Its protein product is CAWSSTWGQPQHF. Supplemented by reference TRBV30 and TRBJ1-5, the full variable domain reads SQTIHQWPATLVQPVGSPLSLECTVEGTSNPNLYWYRQAAGRGLQLLFYSVGIGQISSEVPQNLSASRPQDRQFILSSKKLLLSDSGFYLCAWSSTWGQPQHFGDGTRLSIL.

Details on this clonotype: Relative to the germline gene, one junction end is altered; a read error may explain this. V is TRBV2 and J is TRBJ2-1; the match to TRBD2 covers 7 bases. Looked up from germline, CDR1 is SNHLY and CDR2 is FYNNEI. CDR3 length: 16 amino acids. The CDR3 region has the DNA TGTGCCAGCGGTGAACCCGGGACTAAAGTCCCTAATGAGCAGTTCTTC. It specifies CASGEPGTKVPNEQFF.

This clonotype was picked up many times. The genes are TRBV2 and TRBJ1-4; D is unclear. Germline V gene data show CDR1 as SNHLY and CDR2 as FYNNEI. Between the trimmed V and J ends, which lost 4 bases and 7 bases, there was a span of 13 bases. CDR3 size: 14 residues. CDR3 loop: CASSAARGGEKLFF. DNA of the CDR3: TGTGCCAGCAGTGCTGCGCGGGGTGGTGAAAAACTGTTTTTT.

The chain carries TRBV6-1 and TRBJ1-5; D is undetermined. CDR1 and CDR2 (germline): MNHNS, SASEGT. V dropped 5 bases and J dropped 0 bases, with 17 bases sitting between them. This CDR3 has 17 amino acids. CDR3 sequence reads: CASSPTPGSYSNQPQHF. Written as DNA, the CDR3 is TGTGCCAGCAGTCCCACCCCGGGATCCTATAGCAATCAGCCCCAGCATTTT.

A few counts support this clonotype. The chain employs TRBV7-9 and TRBJ1-2; maybe TRBD1 (6 bases). The germline V and J ends were trimmed by 1 base and 0 bases, with 12 bases remaining between them. The CDR3 totals 16 residues. Germline-derived CDR1 and CDR2 are SEHNR and FQNEAQ (reference sequence). The CDR3 sequence is CASSLDLTGTNYGYTF. Written as DNA, the CDR3 is TGTGCCAGCAGCTTAGATCTTACAGGGACTAACTATGGCTACACCTTC.

This clonotype was detected only a few times. The chain recombines TRBV11-2 with TRBJ2-5; tentatively, D is TRBD1 (5 bases). CDR3 length: 15 amino acids. Germline assignment: CDR1 SGHAT and CDR2 FQNNGV. V dropped 5 bases and J dropped 2 bases, with 15 bases sitting between them. CDR3 sequence reads: CASSQGNTPQETQYF. The CDR3 DNA sequence: TGTGCCAGCAGCCAGGGAAATACCCCACAAGAGACCCAGTACTTC.